Following are 20 T cell receptor beta chains from one sample sequenced in a study of T cells in Graves' hyperthyroidism and ophthalmopathy. Amplified TCR beta CDR3 regions derived from RNA transcripts. When the TCR CDR3 underwent first-round RT-PCR, the HTBI primer set was used. One entry per CDR3 protein, called by TCRdb with MiXCR from the multiplex PCR reads. The sample lists about 210,000 distinct CDR3 sequences, roughly a sixth occurring once. The sample comprised blood. The receptors derive from a man in his fifties or sixties with Graves' hyperthyroidism.

This clonotype was seen repeatedly, ten times or more. V and J are TRBV6-1 and TRBJ2-7; D gene unclear. V was pared by 5 bases and J by 3 bases, with 14 bases between. The CDR3 sequence is 14 residues long. Germline V gene lookup returns CDR1 MNHNS and CDR2 SASEGT. Here the CDR3 reads CASSIPRRFYEQYF. CDR3 sequence (DNA): TGTGCCAGCAGTATCCCCAGGAGATTCTACGAGCAGTACTTC.

This clonotype was seen at least ten times. The chain has TRBV6-1 and TRBJ2-5; D is possibly TRBD1 or TRBD2 (6 bases each). The ends were cut back, 5 bases at V and 4 bases at J, with 17 bases in the middle. Germline V gene data show CDR1 as MNHNS and CDR2 as SASEGT. There are 15 residues in the CDR3. CDR3: CASSFGGRPPETQYF. The CDR3 DNA sequence: TGTGCCAGCAGTTTTGGGGGGCGGCCCCCAGAGACCCAGTACTTC.

The chain employs TRBV20-1 and TRBJ2-5, with a weak D call TRBD1 (6 bases). The CDR3 is made up of 13 amino acids. CDR1 DFQATT and CDR2 SNEGSKA come from the germline V gene (reference sequence). Trimming left V 3 bases short and J 5 bases short, with 13 bases between. CDR3 DNA: TGCAGTGCTAGGCGGACAGATTACGAGACCCAGTACTTC. Translation gives CSARRTDYETQYF.

This clonotype was seen at least ten times. The chain combines TRBV30 with TRBJ2-3; 7 bases match TRBD1. The CDR3 contains 14 residues. V shed 6 bases, J shed 5 bases, and the junction held 11 bases outside the gene matches. Germline CDR1 is GTSNPN and CDR2 is SVGIG (reference sequence). The CDR3 DNA reads as TGTGCCTGTGACAGGGAAGGTCTCAGAGATACGCAGTATTTT. The encoded protein is CACDREGLRDTQYF.

This clonotype was picked up many times. V is TRBV27 and J is TRBJ2-7, with 8 bases matching TRBD1. Germline lookup yields CDR1 MNHEY and CDR2 SMNVEV (reference sequence). V shed 4 bases and J 3 bases; nucleotides not matched to a gene: 2. The CDR3 runs to 13 residues. The CDR3 loop reads CASSWGTGYEQYF. In nucleotides, the CDR3 is TGTGCCAGCAGTTGGGGGACAGGCTACGAGCAGTACTTC.

The sample holds a few counts of this clonotype. V and J are TRBV5-4 and TRBJ2-1, with 13 bases identical to TRBD2. This CDR3 spans 17 amino acids. Germline V gives CDR1 SGHNT, CDR2 YYREEE (reference sequence). V was pared by 4 bases and J by 8 bases, with 12 bases of the junction left unmatched. CDR3 sequence reads: CASSPGTSGTFSYEQFF. CDR3 in DNA: TGTGCCAGCAGCCCCGGGACTAGCGGGACTTTTTCATATGAGCAGTTCTTC.

The chain employs TRBV2 and TRBJ1-2; no clear D gene. Between the trimmed V and J ends, which lost 2 bases and 7 bases, there was a span of 11 bases. The CDR3 totals 13 residues. In germline, CDR1 is SNHLY, CDR2 FYNNEI. In DNA form, the CDR3 reads TGTGCCAGCAGTGAAAGGGTAGGAGGTGGCTACACCTTC. It yields the protein CASSERVGGGYTF. The full variable domain, completed using reference TRBV2 and TRBJ1-2, is EPEVTQTPSHQVTQMGQEVILRCVPISNHLYFYWYRQILGQKVEFLVSFYNNEISEKSEIFDDQFSVERPDGSNFTLKIRSTKLEDSAMYFCASSERVGGGYTFGSGTRLTVV.

This chain links TRBV5-1 with TRBJ2-2; D ambiguous. The CDR3 is 15 residues long. Trimming removed 4 bases from V and 1 base from J, with 11 bases in between. Germline V gene sequence: CDR1 SGHRS, CDR2 YFSETQ. The CDR3 protein is CASSPWTGNTGELFF. Here the CDR3 DNA reads TGCGCCAGCAGCCCATGGACGGGGAACACCGGGGAGCTGTTTTTT.

The DNA for the CDR3 is TGTGCCAGTAACCGCAGGACAGACAATCAGCCCCAGCATTTT. This encodes CASNRRTDNQPQHF. The gene calls are TRBV19 and TRBJ1-5; TRBD1 is a possible D gene (6 bases). V shed 7 bases and J shed 3 bases, with 13 bases lying between them. Per germline, CDR1 LNHDA and CDR2 SQIVND (reference sequence). The CDR3 totals 14 residues.

This clonotype occurred many times. The chain joins TRBV18 to TRBJ2-1; D assignment may be TRBD1 or TRBD2 (5 bases each). The V gene's germline CDR1 is KGHSH and CDR2 LQKENI. This CDR3 has 13 residues. V was shortened by 2 bases and J by 10 bases, with 12 bases between the two germline ends. The CDR3 sequence: CASSPWIGDEQFF. The CDR3 DNA sequence: TGTGCCAGCTCACCATGGATTGGGGACGAGCAGTTCTTC.

Here the CDR3 DNA reads TGTGCCAGCAGTTTCGCCAACGACTACACCTTC. This encodes CASSFANDYTF. V usage is TRBV12-3 or TRBV12-4 and J usage is TRBJ1-2, with D hard to call. V was cut by 3 bases and J by 10 bases, with 9 bases left in between. The length of the CDR3 is 11 residues.

This clonotype was observed many times. V usage is TRBV10-3 and J usage is TRBJ2-3, with a weak D call TRBD1 (5 bases). The CDR3 totals 15 residues. In germline, CDR1 is ENHRY, CDR2 SYGVKD. V lost 6 bases and J 4 bases, leaving 17 bases between the germline ends. The CDR3 protein is CAIREDLGLADTQYF. CDR3 nucleotides: TGTGCCATCAGAGAGGACCTGGGGCTGGCAGATACGCAGTATTTT.

This clonotype has a count of ten or more. This rearrangement joins TRBV6-1 to TRBJ2-3; 12 nucleotides match TRBD2. J was trimmed by 3 bases and V by 6 bases; bases with no gene match: 10. Germline CDR1 MNHNS, CDR2 SASEGT. The CDR3 is 17 amino acids. The CDR3 here is CASRQRLAGAVTDTQYF. The CDR3 DNA is TGTGCCAGCAGACAAAGACTAGCGGGAGCAGTTACAGATACGCAGTATTTT.

This clonotype occurred a few times. V usage is TRBV18 and J usage is TRBJ2-5, with a tentative D call TRBD1 (5 bases). The germline V and J ends were trimmed by 8 bases and 5 bases, with 18 bases remaining between them. This CDR3 has 14 amino acids. The germline CDR1 and CDR2 sequences are KGHSH and LQKENI. The CDR3 nucleotides are TGTGCCAGCAGTGAAAGCGCAGGGATCGAGACCCAGTACTTC. Protein sequence: CASSESAGIETQYF.

In this sample, this clonotype turned up a few times. V usage is TRBV4-1 and J usage is TRBJ2-3; D is perhaps TRBD1 (6 bases). CDR1 MGHRA and CDR2 YSYEKL come from the germline V gene. The CDR3 runs to 16 residues. V was clipped by 6 bases and J by 2 bases, with 18 bases between them. The CDR3: CASSRDGQKNTDTQYF. CDR3 coding DNA: TGCGCCAGCAGTCGAGACGGACAGAAAAACACAGATACGCAGTATTTT.

This clonotype was observed a handful of times. CDR3 in amino acids: CAISESIAGGTDTQYF. CDR3 nucleotide sequence: TGTGCCATCAGTGAGTCGATAGCGGGAGGCACAGATACGCAGTATTTT. The chain links TRBV10-3 to TRBJ2-3; 9 bases agree with TRBD2. Germline CDR1 and CDR2: ENHRY and SYGVKD. Trimming at V came to 0 bases and at J to 1 base, leaving 2 bases not matched to a gene. This CDR3 comprises 16 residues.

This clonotype has only a few counts. The CDR3 sequence is CASSLSPRTETYEQYF. The CDR3 nucleotides are TGTGCCAGCAGTTTATCTCCCCGGACAGAGACCTACGAGCAGTACTTC. V is TRBV27 and J is TRBJ2-7, with a weak D call TRBD1 (6 bases). Deletions cut 0 bases from V and 2 bases from J, with 14 bases between. Germline V gene data show CDR1 as MNHEY and CDR2 as SMNVEV (reference sequence). This CDR3 contains 16 residues.

This clonotype occurred many times. This rearrangement joins TRBV7-3 to TRBJ2-4; 14 bases agree with TRBD2. J lost 8 bases, V lost 5 bases, and 2 bases had no gene match. The CDR3 totals 14 residues. From germline, CDR1 is SGHTA and CDR2 FQGTGA. The chain's CDR3 is CASSQTSGRDIQYF. Here the CDR3 DNA reads TGTGCCAGCAGCCAGACTAGCGGGAGGGACATTCAGTACTTC.

With regard to this clonotype: A single base separates this from a much larger clone, so it may be a read error. The chain combines TRBV7-2 with TRBJ2-5; D is ambiguous. V was clipped by 5 bases and J by 0 bases, with 4 bases between them. Germline values: CDR1 SGHTA, CDR2 FQGNSA. The CDR3 has 12 amino acids. Here the CDR3 reads CASSRDQETQYF. CDR3 coding DNA: TGTGCCAGCAGCCGGGACCAAGAGACCCAGTACTTC.

This clonotype was seen at least ten times. V usage is TRBV5-1 and J usage is TRBJ1-1; 10 bases are shared with TRBD1. Germline V gene lookup returns CDR1 SGHRS and CDR2 YFSETQ. Trimming at V came to 5 bases and at J to 7 bases, leaving 14 bases not matched to a gene. CDR3 size: 16 residues. The CDR3 DNA reads TGCGCCAGCAGAACTCCCTCCGGGACAGGGGCGAATGAAGCTTTCTTT. Its protein is CASRTPSGTGANEAFF.